The rows below give T cell receptor beta chains drawn from one sample of a study of cytomegalovirus exposure and HLA in healthy donors. Produced via immunoSEQ multiplex PCR; TCRdb's table is partial and in-frame only. The sample data list 130,000 to 150,000 clones. Sequencing used PBMCs. The receptors here all came from a man aged 35 to 55 in good health and CMV-seronegative. Both conserved end residues are part of each CDR3. A D gene is named only where the DNA matches it firmly.

cdr3_aa cdr3_nt j_call v_call d_call
CASSEMEGATDTQYF TGTGCCAGCAGTGAAATGGAGGGAGCGACAGATACGCAGTATTTT TRBJ2-3 TRBV25-1 NA
CASIPAGAGGQFF TGTGCCAGCATACCAGCGGGGGCGGGCGGGCAGTTCTTC TRBJ2-1 TRBV7-8 TRBD2
CASSQTPARVALHF TGCGCCAGCAGCCAGACACCGGCGCGGGTGGCCCTCCACTTT TRBJ1-6 TRBV4-1 NA
CASSLASGGFSGANVLTF TGCGCCAGCAGCTTGGCTAGCGGGGGGTTCTCTGGGGCCAACGTCCTGACTTTC TRBJ2-6 TRBV5-1 TRBD2
CASSLLAGGSYEQYF TGTGCCAGCAGCTTGCTAGCGGGGGGGTCCTACGAGCAGTACTTC TRBJ2-7 TRBV5-4 TRBD2
CASSIDREGEVYNEQFF TGTGCCAGTAGTATAGATCGGGAGGGAGAGGTTTACAATGAGCAGTTCTTC TRBJ2-1 TRBV19 TRBD2
CASSLSRNTGELFF TGTGCCAGCAGCTTGTCGAGGAACACCGGGGAGCTGTTTTTT TRBJ2-2 TRBV7-3 NA
CASSFAASGGPTDTQYF TGCGCCAGCAGCTTTGCGGCTAGCGGGGGGCCCACAGATACGCAGTATTTT TRBJ2-3 TRBV5-1 TRBD2
CASSLDRGTGANVLTF TGTGCCAGCAGCTTGGACAGGGGAACTGGGGCCAACGTCCTGACTTTC TRBJ2-6 TRBV7-2 TRBD1
CASSSRDKEYGYTF TGTGCCAGTAGTAGCAGGGATAAGGAATATGGCTACACCTTC TRBJ1-2 TRBV19 NA
CASSVDGGKETQYF TGTGCCAGCAGCGTAGACGGCGGAAAAGAGACCCAGTACTTC TRBJ2-5 TRBV9 NA
CASSYRGLNTEAFF TGTGCCAGTAGTTACAGGGGGTTGAACACTGAAGCTTTCTTT TRBJ1-1 TRBV19 TRBD1
CASRKSLAENTGELFF TGTGCCAGCCGAAAATCACTAGCCGAGAACACCGGGGAGCTGTTTTTT TRBJ2-2 TRBV7-2 NA
CASSFLRLAGGQETQYF TGTGCCAGCAGCTTTCTACGACTAGCGGGGGGGCAGGAGACCCAGTACTTC TRBJ2-5 TRBV11-2 TRBD2
CASSSGQMNTEAFF TGTGCCAGCAGTTCCGGACAAATGAACACTGAAGCTTTCTTT TRBJ1-1 TRBV28 NA
CATSDGVGNTIYF TGTGCGACAAGTGACGGGGTTGGAAACACCATATATTTT TRBJ1-3 TRBV9 NA
CASSQQVDRPYGYTF TGCGCCAGCAGCCAACAAGTGGACAGGCCTTATGGCTACACCTTC TRBJ1-2 TRBV4-3 TRBD1
CASSPLRGFGAFF TGTGCCAGTAGCCCCCTACGCGGTTTCGGAGCTTTCTTT TRBJ1-1 TRBV19 NA
CSVEGLAGQETQYF TGCAGCGTTGAAGGCCTAGCGGGGCAAGAGACCCAGTACTTC TRBJ2-5 TRBV29-1 TRBD2
CASSLAYETGQRSYGYTF TGCGCCAGCAGCTTGGCCTATGAGACAGGGCAAAGATCCTATGGCTACACCTTC TRBJ1-2 TRBV5-1 TRBD1
CASSPNHGNQETQYF TGCGCCAGCAGCCCAAACCACGGGAACCAAGAGACCCAGTACTTC TRBJ2-5 TRBV4-1 NA
CASSIGGLDTEAFF TGTGCCAGTAGTATTGGGGGGTTGGACACTGAAGCTTTCTTT TRBJ1-1 TRBV19 NA
CASSLAGGLKNTEAFF TGTGCCAGCAGCTTGGCCGGGGGGCTAAAGAACACTGAAGCTTTCTTT TRBJ1-1 TRBV5-6 NA
CASSFDLPGSGNTIYF TGTGCCAGCAGCTTTGATCTACCAGGCTCTGGAAACACCATATATTTT TRBJ1-3 TRBV7-8 NA
CASAWQGDFAEAFF TGTGCCAGCGCCTGGCAGGGCGACTTCGCTGAAGCTTTCTTT TRBJ1-1 TRBV27 NA
CASSPGQGDQPQHF TGTGCCAGCTCTCCGGGACAGGGGGATCAGCCCCAGCATTTT TRBJ1-5 TRBV18 TRBD1
CASSFSAGANVLTF TGTGCCAGCAGCTTTAGTGCTGGGGCCAACGTCCTGACTTTC TRBJ2-6 TRBV5-4 NA
CASSLRTGTLANEKLFF TGTGCCAGCAGCCTACGGACAGGAACCTTAGCTAATGAAAAACTGTTTTTT TRBJ1-4 TRBV9 TRBD1
CASSLSLTYEQYF TGTGCCAGCAGCTTAAGTCTAACCTACGAGCAGTACTTC TRBJ2-7 TRBV7-2 NA
CASSYSGQGGEKLFF TGTGCCAGCAGTTACTCGGGTCAGGGAGGGGAAAAACTGTTTTTT TRBJ1-4 TRBV6-6 NA
CASSIRDNLREQYF TGTGCCAGTAGTATCCGGGACAACTTACGCGAGCAGTACTTC TRBJ2-7 TRBV19 NA
CSVPNRTSGGREQYF TGCAGCGTCCCAAATAGGACTAGCGGGGGGCGCGAGCAGTACTTC TRBJ2-7 TRBV29-1 TRBD2